One and the same sample provided the 8 T cell receptor beta chains below, sequenced in a study of T cells in Graves' hyperthyroidism and ophthalmopathy. Amplified TCR beta CDR3 regions derived from RNA transcripts. With the HTBI primer set, the TCR CDR3 went through a first round of RT-PCR. TCRdb re-called the multiplex PCR reads with MiXCR, one entry per CDR3 protein. The table shows almost 600,000 distinct CDR3 sequences, with approximately 15% occurring only once. Sequenced material: blood. These receptors all come from a woman in her thirties with Graves' hyperthyroidism that later progressed to Graves' ophthalmopathy.

In regard to this clonotype: A much larger clone lies a single base off, so this may be a read error. The V and J genes are TRBV6-1 and TRBJ1-6; 7 bases align to TRBD1. From germline, CDR1 is MNHNS and CDR2 SASEGT. V was pared by 6 bases and J by 10 bases, with 9 bases of the junction left unmatched. The CDR3 contains 14 residues. CDR3 coding DNA: TGTGCCAGCAGCGAACCGGGACAGACGTCACCCCTCCACTTT. Translation gives CASSEPGQTSPLHF.

The chain employs TRBV7-9 and TRBJ2-7; D is perhaps TRBD2 (5 bases). The V and J ends lost 5 bases and 1 base respectively, with 15 bases between them. CDR3 length: 15 amino acids. CDR1 and CDR2 (germline): SEHNR, FQNEAQ (reference sequence). CDR3 loop: CASSTRERASYEQYF. The DNA of the CDR3 is TGTGCCAGCAGCACCCGGGAAAGGGCGTCCTACGAGCAGTACTTC.

This clonotype was seen at least ten times. This CDR3 is CAGTVQGGGYEQYF. CDR3 DNA: TGTGCCGGGACTGTACAGGGCGGGGGCTACGAGCAGTACTTC. The V and J genes are TRBV30 and TRBJ2-7, with D maybe TRBD2 (7 bases). The CDR3 has 14 residues. Germline CDR1 and CDR2: GTSNPN and SVGIG (reference sequence). The V end was cut by 8 bases, the J end by 3 bases, with 20 bases between.

This clonotype appeared a few times. The J gene is TRBJ1-5, the V gene TRBV30; 8 nucleotides agree with TRBD1. From germline, CDR1 is GTSNPN and CDR2 SVGIG (reference sequence). Losses at the gene ends were 0 bases for V and 9 bases for J; bases not matched to a gene: 4. The CDR3 totals 13 residues. The CDR3 DNA sequence: TGTGCCTGGAGTGTAACAGGGGGAGGGCCCCAGCATTTT. It codes for CAWSVTGGGPQHF.

Comments on this clonotype: At one end, the junction sequence differs from germline, possibly due to a read error. This chain uses TRBV2 with TRBJ1-1, with D perhaps TRBD1 (5 bases). Germline values: CDR1 SNHLY, CDR2 FYNNEI. The CDR3 covers 12 residues. Written as DNA, the CDR3 is TGTACCAGCAGTGCGGGGGGGACTGAAGCTTTCTTT. Protein sequence: CTSSAGGTEAFF.

This clonotype was counted between two and nine times. The chain couples TRBV6-2 or TRBV6-3 to TRBJ1-5; perhaps TRBD1 as D (5 bases). Trimming removed 8 bases from V and 9 bases from J, with 17 bases in between. Germline loops: CDR1 MNHEY, CDR2 SVGEGT. The CDR3 has 13 amino acids. The DNA of the CDR3 is TGTGCCAGCTCGGTCGGGGGATGGAGGCCCCAGCATTTT. Encoded protein: CASSVGGWRPQHF.

Notes on this clonotype: A much more abundant neighbour one base away suggests this may be a read error. The chain joins TRBV28 to TRBJ2-7, with D perhaps TRBD2 (6 bases). The germline V gene has CDR1 MDHEN and CDR2 SYDVKM. CDR3 length: 12 residues. The CDR3 DNA reads as TGTACCACCAGCGGGCGGTCCTACGAGAAGTACTTC. This translates into CTTSGRSYEKYF.

Comment on this clonotype: A read error may explain this, as a much larger clone is one base away. The chain joins TRBV5-1 to TRBJ2-7; possibly TRBD1 or TRBD2 for D (5 bases each). The germline V gene encodes CDR1 SGHRS and CDR2 YFSETQ. Trimming took off 1 base at V and 6 bases at J, with 11 bases between the two ends. The CDR3 spans 13 residues. The CDR3 DNA reads as TGCGCCAGCAGCTTGCGGGACGCGGCCGAGCAGTACTTC. Protein sequence: CASSLRDAAEQYF.